A selection of T cell receptor beta chains follows, all from one sample in a study of identifying expanded T cells in peripheral blood. TCRdb's copy holds only in-frame clones and misses some; the assay was immunoSEQ multiplex PCR. Among fewer than 65,000 clones listed, approximately 87% were seen once. What was sequenced was blood. These receptors were taken from a person aged 18 to 69 in good health. The conserved cysteine and the conserved F or W are not part of the CDR3 here. Each record gives: CDR3 protein, D gene, J gene, V gene. D genes are given only for firm matches.

ASSGGGSMSHEQY,TRBD2,TRBJ2-7,TRBV5-4
ASSLQRGVTDTQY,-,TRBJ2-3,TRBV18
ASLGSSYEQY,-,TRBJ2-7,TRBV28
ASSLGGPSTKNIQY,-,TRBJ2-4,TRBV5-5
ASSPTPGGVETQY,TRBD2,TRBJ2-5,TRBV7-2
ASSETLYQPQH,-,TRBJ1-5,TRBV6-1
ASSLVRVETQY,-,TRBJ2-5,TRBV11-2
ARSLGLGCQPQH,-,TRBJ1-5,TRBV5-3
ASSLYGQGLNTEAF,TRBD1,TRBJ1-1,TRBV7-3
ASSVETGYNEQF,-,TRBJ2-1,TRBV9
ASSLRTGLGNTIY,TRBD1,TRBJ1-3,TRBV28
AISDPGQGANTGELF,TRBD1,TRBJ2-2,TRBV10-3
ASSVRLTEQF,-,TRBJ2-1,TRBV2
ASSLLRGPTDTQY,TRBD1,TRBJ2-3,TRBV7-3
ASSVLAGADYNEQF,TRBD2,TRBJ2-1,TRBV6-4
ASSQDYRANTEAF,-,TRBJ1-1,TRBV4-2
ASSPLGSTDTQY,-,TRBJ2-3,TRBV18
ASSFSTDTDTQY,-,TRBJ2-3,TRBV7-9
ASSAQGPVSTDTQY,-,TRBJ2-3,TRBV9
ASLDRFSGNTIY,TRBD1,TRBJ1-3,TRBV19
ASSLKGASYEQY,TRBD1,TRBJ2-7,TRBV28
ASSRQVNYEQY,-,TRBJ2-7,TRBV5-4